This TCR beta chain came from a study of naive and memory T cell subsets. This clonotype was seen ten or more times. Its matching antigen is unknown. Whole-study results and caveats: Far more TCRs reportedly came from tuberculin skin test site biopsies. Delayed type IV hypersensitivity infiltration was taken to explain higher tuberculin-site TCR counts.

Treatment reported: skin biopsy from PPD injection site in Mantoux-positive individual. A UMI-containing oligonucleotide was joined by 3' ligation to the TCR cDNA template. Skin biopsies came from PPD injection sites in Mantoux-positive individuals. The SP2 primer and nested alpha and beta constant region primers amplified ligated cDNA in four rounds. Alpha and beta constant region primers primed reverse transcription for blood and skin samples. Each CDR3 protein is one row after TCRdb ran MiXCR on the UMI-ligation and nested PCR reads. The sample shows about 14,000 distinct CDR3 sequences, about 5.5% of them seen only once. This CDR3 region has 14 residues. Deletions cut 3 bases from V and 5 bases from J, with 15 bases between. Germline CDR1 reads SGHRS; CDR2 reads YFSETQ.

The sequence was collected from an adult in good health. The chain uses TRBV5-1 and TRBJ2-7; D is uncertain. Material: skin, obtained from a tuberculin skin test site. The chain's CDR3 is CASSSYYTADEQYF. The CDR3 DNA is TGCGCCAGCAGCTCCTATTATACGGCAGACGAGCAGTACTTC.